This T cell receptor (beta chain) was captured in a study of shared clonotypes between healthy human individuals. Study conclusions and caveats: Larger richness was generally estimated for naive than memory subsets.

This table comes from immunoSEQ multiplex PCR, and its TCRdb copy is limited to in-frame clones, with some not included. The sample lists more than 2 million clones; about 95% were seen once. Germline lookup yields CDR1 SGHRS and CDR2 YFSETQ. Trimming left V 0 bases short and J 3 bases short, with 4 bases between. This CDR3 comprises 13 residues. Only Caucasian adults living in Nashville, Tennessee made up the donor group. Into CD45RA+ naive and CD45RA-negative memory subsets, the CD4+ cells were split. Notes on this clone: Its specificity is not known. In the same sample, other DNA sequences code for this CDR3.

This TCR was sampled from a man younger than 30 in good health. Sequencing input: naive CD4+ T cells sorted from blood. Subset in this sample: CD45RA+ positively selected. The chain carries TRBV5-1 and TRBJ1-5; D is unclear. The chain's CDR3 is CASSLGDNQPQHF. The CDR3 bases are TGCGCCAGCAGCTTGGGAGACAATCAGCCCCAGCATTTT.